The entry that follows covers one TCR beta chain sequence. This clone's antigen is unknown. No much larger clonotype is one base removed from it; base qualities were not supplied. The data are from a study of blood T cell repertoires in COVID-19 (TCRdb year 2020). Broadly, across the study: The collaborator samples originated in the United States, Italy and Spain and spanned the acute and convalescent phases of COVID-19. The repertoires were made available in a free public database intended to serve as a resource for research on the immune response to SARS-CoV-2. Sample metadata almost always included a de-identified subject ID, COVID-19 status, age in years and sex. The dataset comprised deeply sampled blood TCRbeta repertoires from subjects exposed to, actively infected with, or recovered from COVID-19. Samples were obtained from the ongoing ImmuneRACE study (first 160 participants) and from some 1,200 subjects provided by 6 global collaborators. Where available, HLA class I and class II types were taken from metadata supplied by the sample provider and were not determined by assay-based typing. The material from the prospective study consisted of cDNA or gDNA derived from T cells, B-cell-depleted T cells, or PBMCs. What the work shows at the level of the full study, not this receptor alone: How much clinical and demographic metadata was included differed by source and by participant, and the metadata was provided uncurated.

TCRbeta CDR3 regions were amplified from genomic DNA by means of the immunoSEQ Assay, a bias-controlled multiplex PCR. The authors processed their data as follows. The number of nucleated cells in each sample was estimated by amplification of reference gene primers within the assay. Sequence reads were collapsed and filtered to measure the absolute abundance of every unique TCRbeta CDR3 rearrangement. For each sample, productive Simpson clonality was calculated as the square root of Simpson's diversity index over productive rearrangements. Not all clones reach the TCRdb copy of this immuneACCESS table, which keeps in-frame sequences only. Checked studies attribute under half of the gap to unresolved V genes and leave the rest unexplained. That table supplies the V and J calls and clone size; D and trimming were determined from the DNA. Here the sample has just over 25,000 clones; about 86% occur a single time. The ten largest clones add up to around 15% of the sample.

Trimming takes 6 bases from V and 2 bases from J, and the germline ends sit 10 bases apart. The germline V gene supplies CDR1 SGHTA and CDR2 FQGTGA. The CDR3 has 13 amino acids, counting the end cysteine and phenylalanine. The kept DNA is CDR3 alone, 39 bases in frame from the first base. Whole blood was collected in K2EDTA tubes by collaborating institutions according to the institutions' own protocols. Collaborator samples were shipped for TCRbeta analysis as frozen whole blood, isolated PBMCs, or DNA extracted from either sample type. This TCR was sampled from an older man with acute or convalescent COVID-19. Sequencing was performed on peripheral blood. The chain uses TRBV7-3 and TRBJ2-5; the D region possibly corresponds to TRBD1 (5 bases align). The DNA is as follows: TGTGCCAGCAGTCGGACACTACAAGAGACCCAGTACTTC. Protein translation: CASSRTLQETQYF.